This paragraph reports one T cell receptor (beta chain). What antigen it recognizes has not been identified. Base qualities were left out, and no much larger clone turns up one base away. The sample contains more than one DNA sequence encoding this CDR3. Using the deep immunoSEQ assay, multiplex PCR amplified TCR CDR3 regions from genomic DNA. Extracted genomic DNA from each cell subset was spread evenly across all wells of several immunoSEQ 96-well plates, with each plate serving as a replicate. For sorted subsets, roughly 200 ng of genomic DNA, equivalent to around 29,000 T cell genomes, went into each replicate PCR. Purified libraries were quantified with a Qubit 3.0 fluorometer, sized on a Bioanalyzer 2100, and re-quantified with the KAPA Library Quantification kit. Each immunoSEQ 96-well plate was sequenced on its own single-read 150-cycle Illumina NextSeq 550 flow cell. The paper's data handling went like this. Because the immunoSEQ output included only junctional sequences and no quality scores, the filtering could not be the same as the filtering used for full-length reads. To assign V/J genes and CDR3, sequences were annotated using PyIR, a Python wrapper for IgBLAST v1.9, with IMGT germline references. Reads were filtered out if the reads had weak V/J assignments (E-value above 1e-6), no CDR3, stop codons, out-of-frame junctions, or ambiguous translated residues. A V3J clonotype was defined by an identical inferred V gene, J gene, and CDR3 amino acid sequence. Percentage overlap between repertoires was computed as shared unique clonotypes divided by the size of the smaller repertoire. Repertoire richness was assessed with RTK rarefaction, the Chao1 estimator, and Recon v2.1 estimates of unobserved clonotypes. OLGA was used to compute generation probabilities for all TCRbeta clonotypes that the gDNA method yielded from four donors. Imported from immuneACCESS, the table was reduced by TCRdb to in-frame sequences with V and J called. These copies leave out some clones; in studies compared against another copy, an unresolved V gene accounts for under half, and the cause of the remainder is not known. V and J calls and clone size follow that table, whereas D and trimming were derived from the DNA. The sample table shows around 2.1 million clones, and about 94% are seen once. The ten most abundant clones make up 0.1% to 0.15% of the sample.

The data stem from a study of shared clonotypes between healthy human individuals (dated by TCRdb to the early 2020s). General notes on the study: The cohort comprised two women and a few men aged 18 to 49 years. To increase sequencing depth and limit assay-specific biases, different laboratories used diverse techniques to prepare libraries and sequence TCR repertoires. For each donor, CD4 naive and CD4 memory were each run on three plates, CD8 naive on two plates, and CD8 memory on one plate. To estimate repertoire size and how much clonotypes are shared between individuals, the study performed deep sequencing of blood TCR repertoires from 4 to 6 healthy adults. Leukapheresis yielded between about 0.85 and 10 billion PBMCs per donor.

The donors were healthy, HIV-negative adults who had no recently reported acute infections or vaccinations. All donors were Caucasian adults living in Nashville, Tennessee, USA. CD4+ T cells were enriched by magnetic negative selection; naive cells were then positively selected on CD45RA, and the negative fraction formed the memory subset. After blood collection by leukapheresis, PBMCs were isolated using Ficoll-Histopaque density gradient centrifugation and then cryopreserved in the vapor phase of liquid nitrogen. Analytical flow cytometry was used to check the purity and quantity of each magnetically sorted T cell population. Genomic DNA was isolated from every sorted fraction and measured by UV absorbance on a Nanodrop 2000c. The CDR3 has 15 amino acids, counting the end cysteine and phenylalanine. Only the CDR3 DNA stays, 45 bases, in frame from base 1. Trimming takes 2 bases off V and 2 bases off J; junction bases not matched to a gene: 2. From a lookup of the germline V gene, CDR1 and CDR2 are SGHRS and YFSETQ.

The paper's findings and limits, for the study overall: Even with the large sequencing depth, rarefaction of the sorted-subset datasets indicated that sequencing was incomplete. Approximately 4.8% of naive CD4, roughly 3.5% of naive CD8, about 2.5% of memory CD4, and 0.4% of memory CD8 clonotypes were shared across a few donors. Higher generation probabilities were observed for clonotypes shared by all four sorted-subset donors than for non-shared clonotypes. Pairwise subsampling led to the expectation that sequencing depth would affect the degree of clonotype sharing among donors. Sampling was restricted to blood, and TCR repertoires in tissues likely differ from the TCR repertoires found in blood. Larger estimated clonotype richness was generally found for naive subsets than for memory subsets. Because the study included only a small number of donors, the genetic and exposure-history diversity represented was limited.

The clonotype was recovered from a man aged 18 to 35 in good health. The V and J genes are TRBV5-1 and TRBJ1-2, with 11 middle bases fitting TRBD1. The sequenced material came from naive CD4+ T cells sorted from blood. Taken with the paper, the label for cell subset or site translates to: CD45RA+ positively selected. CDR3 loop: CASSFGTGGNYGYTF. In nucleotides, the sequence is TGCGCCAGCAGCTTCGGGACAGGGGGGAACTATGGCTACACCTTC.